The 17 T cell receptor beta chains reported below all come from one sample, sequenced in a study of PD-L1 blockade in urothelial cancer. The table came from immunoSEQ multiplex PCR; TCRdb's copy has only in-frame clones and leaves some out. The data show approximately 86,000 clones, just under 85% seen once. Time point of the sample: pretreatment peripheral blood. Material: PBMCs, obtained around atezolizumab (anti-PD-L1) treatment. These receptors all stem from a man between 35 and 55 years old with urothelial cancer.

V is TRBV5-1 and J is TRBJ2-1, with D tentatively TRBD2 (5 bases). CDR1 SGHRS and CDR2 YFSETQ come from the germline V gene. V was trimmed by 7 bases and J by 0 bases, leaving 26 bases between them. This CDR3 has 19 amino acids. The CDR3 nucleotides read TGCGCCAGCTCGCGTTTAGTGGACTCCTTTTTTAGCTCCTACAATGAGCAGTTCTTC. As protein: CASSRLVDSFFSSYNEQFF.

The chain employs TRBV9 and TRBJ2-2, with TRBD2 matching over 10 bases. This CDR3 has 17 amino acids. Germline V lookup: CDR1 SGDLS, CDR2 YYNGEE. Trimming removed 7 bases from V and 4 bases from J; junction bases left unmatched: 13. CDR3 residues: CASSRGPVAGGTGELFF. CDR3 bases: TGTGCCAGCTCAAGGGGTCCCGTAGCGGGAGGCACCGGGGAGCTGTTTTTT. Filled out from reference TRBV9 and TRBJ2-2, the complete variable domain reads DSGVTQTPKHLITATGQRVTLRCSPRSGDLSVYWYQQSLDQGLQFLIQYYNGEERAKGNILERFSAQQFPDLHSELNLSSLELGDSALYFCASSRGPVAGGTGELFFGEGSRLTVL.

The chain uses TRBV5-1 and TRBJ2-5; TRBD2 aligns across 7 bases. Germline loops: CDR1 SGHRS, CDR2 YFSETQ. The trim removed 0 bases at V and 5 bases at J, leaving 10 bases unmatched. This CDR3 is 16 amino acids long. The CDR3 sequence: CASSLGNLAATETQYF. The CDR3 DNA reads as TGCGCCAGCAGCTTGGGGAATCTAGCGGCAACGGAGACCCAGTACTTC.

This chain connects TRBV18 to TRBJ2-7; D call uncertain. The CDR3 consists of 15 residues. Trimming stripped 3 bases from V and 5 bases from J, with 17 bases between. Germline CDR1 reads KGHSH; CDR2 reads LQKENI. The CDR3 sequence: CASSPNSHKSDEQYF. The CDR3 coding sequence is TGTGCCAGCTCACCCAATTCCCACAAAAGCGACGAGCAGTACTTC.

V and J are TRBV7-2 and TRBJ1-3; D is possibly TRBD1 (6 bases). V lost 5 bases to trimming and J lost 4 bases, with 12 bases between them. This CDR3 is built from 14 residues. The germline CDR1 and CDR2 sequences are SGHTA and FQGNSA. The CDR3 spells CASSGQGKGNTIYF. DNA of the CDR3: TGTGCCAGCAGCGGGCAGGGGAAAGGAAACACCATATATTTT.

The rearrangement joins TRBV4-2 to TRBJ2-5; TRBD2 matches at 16 bases. J lost 0 bases, V lost 0 bases, and 4 bases had no gene match. This CDR3 has 19 residues. Germline values: CDR1 LGHNA, CDR2 YNFKEQ. In DNA form, the CDR3 reads TGTGCCAGCAGCCAAGATTTGGGACTAGCGGGAGGGAACCAAGAGACCCAGTACTTC. It translates to CASSQDLGLAGGNQETQYF.

The gene calls are TRBV19 and TRBJ1-2, with D maybe TRBD1 (6 bases). V was pared by 6 bases and J by 1 base, with 18 bases between. Germline-derived CDR1 and CDR2 are LNHDA and SQIVND (reference sequence). This CDR3 region has 16 residues. Here the CDR3 reads CASRAPSGDVNYGYTF. CDR3 sequence (DNA): TGTGCCAGTAGGGCCCCTTCAGGGGACGTTAACTATGGCTACACCTTC. The variable domain in full, with the rest retrieved from reference TRBV19 and TRBJ1-2, is DGGITQSPKYLFRKEGQNVTLSCEQNLNHDAMYWYRQDPGQGLRLIYYSQIVNDFQKGDIAEGYSVSREKKESFPLTVTSAQKNPTAFYLCASRAPSGDVNYGYTFGSGTRLTVV.

The sample holds one count of this clone. This chain links TRBV7-3 with TRBJ1-1; TRBD1 agrees at 8 bases. The CDR3 is 14 residues long. With 5 bases clipped from V and 1 base from J, the junction kept 3 bases outside the gene matches. Germline loops: CDR1 SGHTA, CDR2 FQGTGA. CDR3 sequence (DNA): TGTGCCAGCAGCCAGGGGGCCCGGAACACTGAAGCTTTCTTT. Its translation: CASSQGARNTEAFF.

V usage is TRBV7-2 and J usage is TRBJ2-1; D is perhaps TRBD2 (7 bases). The germline gives CDR1 SGHTA, CDR2 FQGNSA. Trimming cost V 4 bases and J 5 bases, with 24 bases left between them. There are 18 residues in the CDR3. Here the CDR3 reads CASSSHGGGGRQNNEQFF. Written as DNA, the CDR3 is TGTGCCAGCAGCTCCCATGGGGGAGGGGGTAGGCAAAACAATGAGCAGTTCTTC.

This chain connects TRBV28 to TRBJ1-2, with TRBD1 matching 7 bases. The V segment lost 6 bases and the J segment 2 bases; nucleotides outside the gene matches: 9. Germline V gives CDR1 MDHEN, CDR2 SYDVKM. CDR3 length: 15 amino acids. The CDR3 nucleotides are TGTGCCAGCAGCCTGGCGGGACAGACCAACTATGGCTACACCTTC. Translation: CASSLAGQTNYGYTF.

The rearrangement uses TRBV9 and TRBJ1-1, with a possible D match to TRBD1 (5 bases). The germline V gene has CDR1 SGDLS and CDR2 YYNGEE. The CDR3 covers 13 residues. The V end was cut by 0 bases, the J end by 6 bases, with 9 bases between. The CDR3 loop is CASSVEWGAEAFF. The CDR3 nucleotides read TGTGCCAGCAGCGTAGAATGGGGCGCTGAAGCTTTCTTT.

This chain joins TRBV29-1 and TRBJ2-1, with a possible D match to TRBD2 (6 bases). Trimming removed 4 bases at V and 8 bases at J, with 15 bases between. CDR1 is SQVTM and CDR2 is ANQGSEA in the germline V gene. The CDR3 runs 13 residues. DNA for the CDR3: TGCAGCGTTGCACCCTTTAGCGGTCATGAGCAGTTCTTC. Its translation: CSVAPFSGHEQFF.

The J gene is TRBJ2-7, the V gene TRBV11-2; 12 bases are shared with TRBD2. The germline V gene has CDR1 SGHAT and CDR2 FQNNGV. The CDR3 runs to 15 residues. Trimming cost V 4 bases and J 2 bases; bases outside gene matches: 3. The CDR3 DNA follows: TGTGCCAGCAGCTGGACTAGCGGGATCACCTACGAGCAGTACTTC. It codes for CASSWTSGITYEQYF.

The rearrangement uses TRBV5-1 and TRBJ2-5; the D gene is possibly TRBD1 (6 bases). V lost 4 bases and J 5 bases, leaving 15 bases between the germline ends. The length of the CDR3 is 14 residues. Per the germline V gene, CDR1 is SGHRS and CDR2 is YFSETQ. The CDR3: CASSVQGNGETQYF. In nucleotides, the CDR3 is TGCGCCAGCAGCGTACAGGGTAATGGGGAGACCCAGTACTTC.

The chain links TRBV27 to TRBJ2-2; TRBD1 aligns across 7 bases. Losses at the gene ends were 3 bases for V and 5 bases for J; bases not matched to a gene: 15. The CDR3 consists of 18 residues. CDR1 is MNHEY and CDR2 is SMNVEV in the germline V gene (reference sequence). In nucleotides, the CDR3 is TGTGCCAGCAGTTTGGAAGGCCCAAGACAGGGTGGAACCGGGGAGCTGTTTTTT. It translates to CASSLEGPRQGGTGELFF.

The chain joins TRBV9 to TRBJ2-7; 7 bases are shared with TRBD2. Trimming removed 0 bases from V and 11 bases from J; junction bases left unmatched: 20. The germline gives CDR1 SGDLS, CDR2 YYNGEE. The CDR3 has 17 residues. The CDR3 DNA reads TGTGCCAGCAGCGTAGCTAGTGGGGGGGGAGAAGGCGGGGTCGAGTACTTC. This gives the protein CASSVASGGGEGGVEYF.

The rearrangement uses TRBV2 and TRBJ2-1, with 8 bases aligning to TRBD2. Germline V gene data show CDR1 as SNHLY and CDR2 as FYNNEI. The CDR3 is 16 residues long. V dropped 4 bases and J dropped 0; count of bases not matched to a gene: 5. The CDR3 spells CASSGLAGSSYNEQFF. The CDR3 DNA sequence: TGTGCCAGCAGTGGGTTAGCGGGGAGCTCCTACAATGAGCAGTTCTTC. The full variable domain, with the rest looked up from reference TRBV2 and TRBJ2-1, is EPEVTQTPSHQVTQMGQEVILRCVPISNHLYFYWYRQILGQKVEFLVSFYNNEISEKSEIFDDQFSVERPDGSNFTLKIRSTKLEDSAMYFCASSGLAGSSYNEQFFGPGTRLTVL.